A selection of T cell receptor beta chains follows, all from one sample in a study of pediatric ulcerative colitis. This table comes from immunoSEQ multiplex PCR, and its TCRdb copy is limited to in-frame clones, with some not included. The sample has 30,000 or so clones; about four fifths are singletons. Sequencing was carried out using blood. The receptors derive from a boy between 10 and 17 years old with severe ulcerative colitis. Each CDR3 is given with its conserved first and last residue. The D gene is left open where the match is weak. Rows give clone size only sometimes, using once, few, many, or a class for an expanded clone.

TRBD2	-	TRBJ2-7	TRBV2	CASSLAGGPSYEQYF	TGTGCCAGCAGTTTAGCGGGGGGTCCTTCCTACGAGCAGTACTTC
-	-	TRBJ1-5	TRBV30	CAWSRDALRNQPQHF	TGTGCCTGGAGCCGGGACGCTCTTAGGAATCAGCCCCAGCATTTT
-	-	TRBJ1-5	TRBV28	CASRIGGLNQPQHF	TGTGCCAGCAGGATCGGGGGGCTAAATCAGCCCCAGCATTTT
-	few	TRBJ1-1	TRBV5-6	CASSLAEEAFF	TGTGCCAGCAGCTTGGCGGAAGAAGCTTTCTTT
-	-	TRBJ1-1	TRBV5-6	CASSSQLSIKNTEAFF	TGTGCCAGCAGCTCCCAGTTGTCGATAAAGAACACTGAAGCTTTCTTT
-	-	TRBJ1-5	TRBV28	CASSLGSNQPQHF	TGTGCCAGCAGTTTGGGTAGCAATCAGCCCCAGCATTTT
TRBD1	-	TRBJ2-2	TRBV5-4	CASTGGAGQGITGELFF	TGTGCCAGCACCGGGGGGGCGGGACAGGGGATCACCGGGGAGCTGTTTTTT
-	-	TRBJ1-2	TRBV19	CASTGRPVLLGYTF	TGTGCCAGTACTGGGAGGCCTGTATTGCTTGGCTACACCTTC
-	once	TRBJ2-3	TRBV15	CATSRDPVLAGGNSDTQYF	TGTGCCACCAGCAGAGATCCAGTATTGGCAGGGGGGAACTCAGATACGCAGTATTTT
TRBD2	-	TRBJ2-3	TRBV30	CAWSVGGGAPDTQYF	TGTGCCTGGAGTGTCGGCGGGGGGGCCCCAGATACGCAGTATTTT
-	-	TRBJ2-7	TRBV6-6	CASSYRGGYEQYF	TGTGCCAGCAGTTACAGGGGCGGCTACGAGCAGTACTTC
-	-	TRBJ2-7	TRBV7-2	CASSLLGSSYEQYF	TGTGCCAGCAGCTTACTCGGGAGCTCCTACGAGCAGTACTTC
-	-	TRBJ1-2	TRBV6-1	CASSEPDSVYGYTF	TGTGCCAGCAGTGAGCCGGACAGTGTATATGGCTACACCTTC
TRBD1	-	TRBJ1-1	TRBV19	CASSNRDRGGTEAFF	TGTGCCAGTAGTAACCGGGACAGGGGTGGGACTGAAGCTTTCTTT
-	few	TRBJ1-6	TRBV27	CASSSSGPNSPLHF	TGTGCCAGCAGTTCGTCAGGGCCCAATTCACCCCTCCACTTT
-	-	TRBJ2-7	TRBV19	CASSPSTGSPYEQYF	TGTGCCAGTAGTCCCTCGACAGGCTCACCCTACGAGCAGTACTTC
-	-	TRBJ1-2	TRBV28	CASSLGSTGNYGYTF	TGTGCCAGCAGTTTGGGATCGACGGGGAACTATGGCTACACCTTC
TRBD2	-	TRBJ2-7	TRBV30	CAWSAKPGGRASYEQYF	TGTGCCTGGAGTGCGAAACCCGGAGGGAGGGCGTCCTACGAGCAGTACTTC
TRBD1	-	TRBJ2-1	TRBV5-1	CASSLPRGGRVDEQFF	TGCGCCAGCAGCTTGCCTAGAGGGGGCCGGGTGGATGAGCAGTTCTTC
-	-	TRBJ1-1	TRBV15	CATSRDRGGFYTEAFF	TGTGCCACCAGCAGAGACCGTGGGGGGTTCTACACTGAAGCTTTCTTT
-	-	TRBJ2-5	TRBV7-3	CASSLVDQETQYF	TGTGCCAGCAGCTTGGTAGATCAAGAGACCCAGTACTTC
-	-	TRBJ2-7	TRBV30	CAWRRATGGLSYEQYF	TGTGCCTGGAGGCGGGCCACAGGGGGACTATCCTACGAGCAGTACTTC
TRBD1	-	TRBJ1-4	TRBV4-3	CASSQDGQDPNEKLFF	TGCGCCAGCAGCCAAGATGGACAGGACCCTAATGAAAAACTGTTTTTT
TRBD1	-	TRBJ1-5	TRBV19	CASSRQGMRIQPQHF	TGTGCCAGTAGCCGACAGGGGATGAGGATTCAGCCCCAGCATTTT